The text below deals with one TCR beta chain. One entry per CDR3 protein results from TCRdb running MiXCR on the 5' RACE reads. Of hundreds of thousands of distinct CDR3 sequences in the sample, around 17% were seen once. This record belongs to a study of T cells after yellow fever vaccination. Study-level background: Fractions with few cells were prepared using SMART-Seq v4 Ultra Low Input.

This CDR3 contains 14 residues. The germline V and J ends were trimmed by 4 bases and 6 bases, with 12 bases remaining between them. CDR1 SNHLY and CDR2 FYNNEI come from the germline V gene. The receptor was derived from a man aged 18 to 35 who received the YFV17D yellow fever vaccine. The specimen comprised PBMCs, sampled 4 to 6 days after the first yellow fever vaccination. V usage is TRBV2 and J usage is TRBJ2-2, with D possibly TRBD1 on 5 matching bases. This chain's CDR3 is CASSGQIGAGELFF. The CDR3, as DNA: TGTGCCAGCAGTGGACAGATAGGCGCCGGGGAGCTGTTTTTT.